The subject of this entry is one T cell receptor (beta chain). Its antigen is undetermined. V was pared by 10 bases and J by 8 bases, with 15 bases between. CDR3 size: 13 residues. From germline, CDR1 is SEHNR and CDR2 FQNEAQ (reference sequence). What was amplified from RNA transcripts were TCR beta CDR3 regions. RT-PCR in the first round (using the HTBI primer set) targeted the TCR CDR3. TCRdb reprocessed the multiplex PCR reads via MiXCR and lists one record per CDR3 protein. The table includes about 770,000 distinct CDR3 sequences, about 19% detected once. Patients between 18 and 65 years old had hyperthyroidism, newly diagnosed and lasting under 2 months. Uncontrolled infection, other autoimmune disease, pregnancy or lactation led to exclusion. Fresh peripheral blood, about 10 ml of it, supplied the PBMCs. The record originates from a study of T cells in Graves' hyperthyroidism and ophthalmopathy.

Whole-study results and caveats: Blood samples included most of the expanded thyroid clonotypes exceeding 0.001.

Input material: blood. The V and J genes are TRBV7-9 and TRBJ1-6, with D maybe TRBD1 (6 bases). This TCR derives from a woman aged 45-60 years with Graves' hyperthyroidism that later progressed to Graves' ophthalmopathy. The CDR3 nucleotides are TGTGCCACCGGAGGGGGATTGGATTCACCCCTCCACTTT. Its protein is CATGGGLDSPLHF.